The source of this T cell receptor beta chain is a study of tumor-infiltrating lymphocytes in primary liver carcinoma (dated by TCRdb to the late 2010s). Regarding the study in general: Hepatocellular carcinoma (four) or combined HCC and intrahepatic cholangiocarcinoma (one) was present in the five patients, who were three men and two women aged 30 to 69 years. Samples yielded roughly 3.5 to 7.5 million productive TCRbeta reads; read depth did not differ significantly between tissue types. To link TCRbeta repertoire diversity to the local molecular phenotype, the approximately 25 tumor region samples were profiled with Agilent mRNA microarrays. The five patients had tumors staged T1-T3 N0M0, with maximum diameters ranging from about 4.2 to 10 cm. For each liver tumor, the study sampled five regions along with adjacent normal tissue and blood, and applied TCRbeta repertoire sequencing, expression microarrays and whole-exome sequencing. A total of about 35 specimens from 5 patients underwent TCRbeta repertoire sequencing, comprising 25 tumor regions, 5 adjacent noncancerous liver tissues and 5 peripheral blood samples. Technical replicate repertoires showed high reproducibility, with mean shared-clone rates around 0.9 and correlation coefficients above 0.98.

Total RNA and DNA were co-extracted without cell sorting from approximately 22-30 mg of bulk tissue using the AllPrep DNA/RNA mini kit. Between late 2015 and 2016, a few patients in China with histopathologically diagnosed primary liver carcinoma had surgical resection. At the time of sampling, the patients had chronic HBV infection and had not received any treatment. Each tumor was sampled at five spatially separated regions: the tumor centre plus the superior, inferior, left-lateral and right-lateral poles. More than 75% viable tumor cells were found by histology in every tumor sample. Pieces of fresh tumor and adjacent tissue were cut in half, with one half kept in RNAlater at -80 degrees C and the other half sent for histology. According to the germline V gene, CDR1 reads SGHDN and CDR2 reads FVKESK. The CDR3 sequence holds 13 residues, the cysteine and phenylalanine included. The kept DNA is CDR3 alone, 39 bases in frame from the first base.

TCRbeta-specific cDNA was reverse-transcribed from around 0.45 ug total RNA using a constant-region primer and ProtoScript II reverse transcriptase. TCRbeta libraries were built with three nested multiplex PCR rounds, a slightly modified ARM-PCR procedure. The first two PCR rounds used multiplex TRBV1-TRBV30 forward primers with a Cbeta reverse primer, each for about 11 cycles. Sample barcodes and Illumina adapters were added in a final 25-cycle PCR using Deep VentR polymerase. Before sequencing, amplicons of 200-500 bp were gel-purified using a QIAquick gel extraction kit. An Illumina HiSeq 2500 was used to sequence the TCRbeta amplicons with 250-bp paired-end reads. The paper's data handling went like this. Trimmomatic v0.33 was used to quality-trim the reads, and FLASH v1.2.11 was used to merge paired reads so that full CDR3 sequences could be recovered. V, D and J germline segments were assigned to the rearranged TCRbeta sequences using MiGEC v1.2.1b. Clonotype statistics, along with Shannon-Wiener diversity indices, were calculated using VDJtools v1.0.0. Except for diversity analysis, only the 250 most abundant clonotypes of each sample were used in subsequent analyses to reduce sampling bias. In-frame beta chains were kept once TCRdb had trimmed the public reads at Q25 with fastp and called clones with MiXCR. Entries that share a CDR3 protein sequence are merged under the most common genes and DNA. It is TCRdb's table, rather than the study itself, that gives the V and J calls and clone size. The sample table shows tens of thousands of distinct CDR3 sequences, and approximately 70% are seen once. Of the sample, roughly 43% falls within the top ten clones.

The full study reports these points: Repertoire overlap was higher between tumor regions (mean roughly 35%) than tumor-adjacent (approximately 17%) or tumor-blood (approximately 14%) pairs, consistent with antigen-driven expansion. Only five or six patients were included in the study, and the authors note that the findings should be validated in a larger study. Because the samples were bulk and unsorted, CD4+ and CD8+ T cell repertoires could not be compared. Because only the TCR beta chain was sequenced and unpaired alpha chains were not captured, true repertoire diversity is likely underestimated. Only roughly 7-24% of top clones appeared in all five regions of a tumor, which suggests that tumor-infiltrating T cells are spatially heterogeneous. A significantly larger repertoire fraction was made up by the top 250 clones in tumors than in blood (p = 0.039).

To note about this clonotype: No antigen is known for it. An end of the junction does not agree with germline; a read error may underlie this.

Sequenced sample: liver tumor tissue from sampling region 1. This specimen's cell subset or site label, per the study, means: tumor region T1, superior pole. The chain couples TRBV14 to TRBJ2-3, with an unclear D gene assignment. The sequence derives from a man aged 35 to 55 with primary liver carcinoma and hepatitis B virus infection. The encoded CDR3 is CASSQDVADMQYF. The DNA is TGTGCCAGCAGCCAGGATGTGGCAGATATGCAGTATTTT.